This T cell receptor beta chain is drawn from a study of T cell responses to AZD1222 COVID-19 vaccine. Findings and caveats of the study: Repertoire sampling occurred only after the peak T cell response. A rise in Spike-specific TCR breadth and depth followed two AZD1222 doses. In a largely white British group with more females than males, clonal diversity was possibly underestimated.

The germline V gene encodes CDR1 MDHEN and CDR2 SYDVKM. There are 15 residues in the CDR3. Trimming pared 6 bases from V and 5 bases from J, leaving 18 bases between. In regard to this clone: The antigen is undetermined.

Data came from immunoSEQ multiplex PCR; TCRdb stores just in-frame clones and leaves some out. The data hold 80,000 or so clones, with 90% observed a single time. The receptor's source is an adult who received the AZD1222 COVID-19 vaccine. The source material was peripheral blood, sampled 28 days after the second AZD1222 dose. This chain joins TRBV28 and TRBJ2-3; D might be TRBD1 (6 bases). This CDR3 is CASSSYGQDRDTQYF. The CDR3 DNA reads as TGTGCCAGCAGCTCCTACGGTCAGGACAGAGATACGCAGTATTTT.